The 25 T cell receptor beta chains reported below all come from one sample, sequenced in a study of cytomegalovirus exposure and HLA in healthy donors (dated by TCRdb to about 2017). The library was built by means of the immunoSEQ multiplex PCR assay. For the multiplex PCR, a mixture combining 60 forward primers for TCR Vbeta segments and 13 reverse primers for TCR Jbeta segments was used. The source is immuneACCESS, and TCRdb retained only in-frame sequences with V and J called. Part of the clones is not carried over; for the studies checked, unresolved V genes explain less than half of this, and the remainder is unexplained. The sample includes roughly 140,000 clones, with over 70% observed a single time. The ten largest clones take up around 6.1% of the sample. Sequenced input: PBMCs. These receptors were collected from a man between 25 and 39 years old in good health and CMV-seropositive.

The gene calls are TRBV7-8 and TRBJ2-7, with unresolved D. The CDR3 consists of 14 residues. The germline CDR1 and CDR2 sequences are SGHVS and FQNEAQ. The germline V and J ends were trimmed by 1 base and 0 bases, with 7 bases remaining between them. The CDR3 loop is CASSLVLGSYEQYF. Written as DNA, the CDR3 is TGTGCCAGCAGCTTAGTACTCGGCTCCTACGAGCAGTACTTC.

This chain links TRBV4-2 with TRBJ2-2, with D possibly being TRBD2 (5 bases). Germline assignment: CDR1 LGHNA and CDR2 YNFKEQ. The V end was cut by 1 base, the J end by 5 bases, with 17 bases between. The CDR3 is made up of 17 amino acids. CDR3 amino acids: CASSQALGSGGTGELFF. The DNA for the CDR3 is TGTGCCAGCAGCCAAGCTCTGGGGAGTGGAGGTACCGGGGAGCTGTTTTTT.

The chain recombines TRBV6-5 with TRBJ2-7, with a weak D call TRBD1 (5 bases). Germline V gives CDR1 MNHEY, CDR2 SVGAGI. Trimming pared 0 bases from V and 1 base from J, leaving 7 bases between. This CDR3 is built from 14 residues. The CDR3 region has the DNA TGTGCCAGCAGTTACTCAGACAGTTCCTACGAGCAGTACTTC. Amino acids: CASSYSDSSYEQYF.

The rearrangement joins TRBV5-1 to TRBJ1-3; 7 positions agree with TRBD1. The germline V gene has CDR1 SGHRS and CDR2 YFSETQ. The CDR3 loop spans 14 amino acids. Trimming cost V 3 bases and J 1 base; bases outside gene matches: 1. DNA for the CDR3: TGCGCCAGCAGCTCGGACAGGTCTGGAAACACCATATATTTT. Amino acids: CASSSDRSGNTIYF. The variable domain in full, with the rest retrieved from reference TRBV5-1 and TRBJ1-3, is KAGVTQTPRYLIKTRGQQVTLSCSPISGHRSVSWYQQTPGQGLQFLFEYFSETQRNKGNFPGRFSGRQFSNSRSEMNVSTLELGDSALYLCASSSDRSGNTIYFGEGSWLTVV.

The chain links TRBV9 to TRBJ1-2; D might be TRBD1 (6 bases). The length of the CDR3 is 15 residues. Trimming took off 3 bases at V and 3 bases at J, with 15 bases between the two ends. Germline lookup yields CDR1 SGDLS and CDR2 YYNGEE. CDR3 in amino acids: CASSGATGLDYGYTF. In nucleotides, the CDR3 is TGTGCCAGCAGCGGGGCCACAGGGCTGGACTATGGCTACACCTTC.

V is TRBV4-1 and J is TRBJ2-7, with TRBD1 matching over 8 bases. V shed 3 bases, J shed 0 bases, and the junction held 7 bases outside the gene matches. This CDR3 has 16 residues. Looked up from germline, CDR1 is MGHRA and CDR2 is YSYEKL. The CDR3 nucleotides are TGCGCCAGCAGCCATCCCGGGACAGGTAGCTCCTACGAGCAGTACTTC. Translation: CASSHPGTGSSYEQYF.

The V and J genes are TRBV5-3 and TRBJ2-5; no clear D gene. The closer fit of TRBJ2-7 to the DNA end suggests the J call may be wrong. TRBV5-3 is annotated as an ORF whose role is uncertain. The CDR3 runs to 15 residues. The CDR3 loop is CARSFAGPSSYEQYF. The CDR3 coding sequence is TGTGCCAGAAGCTTTGCCGGTCCTAGCTCCTACGAGCAGTACTTC.

V is TRBV28 and J is TRBJ1-6, with D perhaps TRBD1 (6 bases). Trimming stripped 4 bases from V and 6 bases from J, with 13 bases between. The CDR3 loop spans 15 amino acids. Looked up from germline, CDR1 is MDHEN and CDR2 is SYDVKM. For the CDR3, the DNA is TGTGCCAGCAGTTCGAGTGGGGGCGGTAATTCACCCCTCCACTTT. As protein: CASSSSGGGNSPLHF.

The rearrangement joins TRBV29-1 to TRBJ2-6, with D uncertain. V was cut by 5 bases and J by 7 bases, with 15 bases left in between. The germline V gene has CDR1 SQVTM and CDR2 ANQGSEA. CDR3 length: 14 residues. CDR3 sequence reads: CSVRLLISANVLTF. CDR3 in DNA: TGCAGCGTTAGACTGCTAATAAGTGCCAACGTCCTGACTTTC. The complete variable domain, with remaining parts taken from reference TRBV29-1 and TRBJ2-6, reads SAVISQKPSRDICQRGTSLTIQCQVDSQVTMMFWYRQQPGQSLTLIATANQGSEATYESGFVIDKFPISRPNLTFSTLTVSNMSPEDSSIYLCSVRLLISANVLTFGAGSRLTVL.

This chain uses TRBV28 with TRBJ1-2; 12 bases are a match to TRBD1. Per germline, CDR1 MDHEN and CDR2 SYDVKM. The trim removed 3 bases at V and 5 bases at J, leaving 4 bases unmatched. The CDR3 runs 15 residues. The DNA for the CDR3 is TGTGCCAGCAGTTTCCGGGACAGGGGGCGATATGGCTACACCTTC. It is translated as CASSFRDRGRYGYTF.

The chain joins TRBV2 to TRBJ2-1; D is uncertain. In germline, CDR1 is SNHLY, CDR2 FYNNEI. There are 11 residues in the CDR3. V dropped 4 bases and J dropped 7 bases, with 5 bases sitting between them. CDR3 protein: CASSGQNEQFF. The CDR3 bases are TGTGCCAGCAGTGGGCAGAATGAGCAGTTCTTC.

The chain has TRBV7-2 and TRBJ2-2, with 11 bases identical to TRBD2. The CDR3 is made up of 16 amino acids. Germline V gene data show CDR1 as SGHTA and CDR2 as FQGNSA. The V gene end was trimmed by 7 bases and the J gene end by 7 bases; junction bases not matched to a gene: 11. This CDR3 is CASTHRGSGRDGELFF. In nucleotides, the CDR3 is TGTGCCAGCACCCATCGAGGTAGCGGGAGGGACGGGGAGCTGTTTTTT.

In this sample, this clone turned up once. V gene TRBV19 combines with J gene TRBJ1-5; D may be TRBD1 (6 bases). Germline CDR1 reads LNHDA; CDR2 reads SQIVND (reference sequence). The V gene lost 6 bases and the J gene lost 6 bases, with 12 bases spanning the gap. The CDR3 contains 13 residues. The CDR3 bases are TGTGCCAGTAGCAATACAGGGCCTCAGCCCCAGCATTTT. This translates into CASSNTGPQPQHF.

The chain carries TRBV7-7 and TRBJ2-7; D unclear. Between the trimmed V and J ends, which lost 5 bases and 3 bases, there was a span of 14 bases. Germline V gene sequence: CDR1 SSHAT, CDR2 FNYEAQ (reference sequence). There are 14 residues in the CDR3. The CDR3 nucleotides are TGTGCCAGCAGCCTCGGAGACCAAGGCTACGAGCAGTACTTC. Translation gives CASSLGDQGYEQYF.

This CDR3 reads CASSFTGEMDYEQYF. The CDR3 DNA sequence: TGTGCCAGCAGCTTCACAGGGGAGATGGACTACGAGCAGTACTTC. The V and J genes are TRBV5-4 and TRBJ2-7; 7 bases line up with TRBD1. V shed 2 bases and J 3 bases; nucleotides not matched to a gene: 8. The germline CDR1 and CDR2 sequences are SGHNT and YYREEE (reference sequence). The CDR3 is 15 residues long.

The chain employs TRBV28 and TRBJ1-2; unclear D gene. The CDR3 length is 15 residues. Per germline, CDR1 MDHEN and CDR2 SYDVKM. V lost 6 bases, J lost 8 bases, and 22 bases lay in between. CDR3 amino acids: CASSAGGPSLGGYTF. The CDR3 bases are TGTGCCAGCAGCGCCGGAGGGCCCTCCTTGGGGGGCTACACCTTC.

The chain links TRBV4-2 to TRBJ1-4, with D uncertain. Trimming pared 0 bases from V and 8 bases from J, leaving 10 bases between. Per germline, CDR1 LGHNA and CDR2 YNFKEQ. CDR3 size: 14 residues. As DNA, the CDR3 is TGTGCCAGCAGCCAAGAACGTCGGTACGAAAAACTGTTTTTT. Its translation is CASSQERRYEKLFF.

The chain joins TRBV29-1 to TRBJ2-1, with TRBD1 matching 9 bases. The CDR3 runs 13 residues. The V gene's germline CDR1 is SQVTM and CDR2 ANQGSEA. V dropped 7 bases and J dropped 7; count of bases not matched to a gene: 8. This CDR3 is CSAQEGTGNEQFF. As DNA, the CDR3 is TGCAGCGCACAAGAGGGGACAGGGAATGAGCAGTTCTTC.

The chain joins TRBV5-1 to TRBJ1-6; 8 positions agree with TRBD1. Germline loops: CDR1 SGHRS, CDR2 YFSETQ. The CDR3 runs to 14 residues. V lost 4 bases and J lost 6; bases outside the gene matches: 3. CDR3 in DNA: TGCGCCAGCAGCGATGACAGGGGTAATTCACCCCTCCACTTT. This codes for CASSDDRGNSPLHF.

Written as DNA, the CDR3 is TGTGCCAGCAGCTCGGGTTCAGGGGTAGGGGAGACCCAGTACTTC. It is translated as CASSSGSGVGETQYF. The rearrangement joins TRBV7-9 to TRBJ2-5; possible D gene TRBD1, 6 bases. Germline-derived CDR1 and CDR2 are SEHNR and FQNEAQ (reference sequence). V lost 4 bases, J lost 5 bases, and 17 bases lay in between. CDR3 length equals 15 residues.

The chain carries TRBV6-1 and TRBJ1-5; the D is unclear. Germline V gives CDR1 MNHNS, CDR2 SASEGT. Trimming took off 7 bases at V and 3 bases at J, with 10 bases between the two ends. CDR3 size: 13 residues. The CDR3 bases are TGTGCCAGCACGGTGAGGTTCAATCAGCCCCAGCATTTT. Translating gives CASTVRFNQPQHF.

The J gene is TRBJ2-3, the V gene TRBV7-9, with D maybe TRBD1 (5 bases). The CDR3 runs to 13 residues. V was clipped by 8 bases and J by 1 base, with 10 bases between them. In germline, CDR1 is SEHNR, CDR2 FQNEAQ (reference sequence). The CDR3 loop reads CASSGLGTDTQYF. DNA of the CDR3: TGTGCCAGCTCAGGGCTCGGCACAGATACGCAGTATTTT.

This clone appeared a few times. V usage is TRBV7-2 and J usage is TRBJ2-3, with 11 bases lining up with TRBD2. This CDR3 contains 15 residues. CDR1 SGHTA and CDR2 FQGNSA come from the germline V gene. The J segment lost 5 bases and the V segment lost 4 bases, leaving 5 bases of the junction unmatched. The CDR3 sequence is CASSSSGGPEDTQYF. CDR3 nucleotide sequence: TGTGCCAGCAGCTCTAGCGGGGGGCCGGAAGATACGCAGTATTTT.

This rearrangement joins TRBV2 to TRBJ2-1; 12 bases are shared with TRBD2. CDR3 length: 16 residues. Germline CDR1 reads SNHLY; CDR2 reads FYNNEI. The trim removed 6 bases at V and 7 bases at J, leaving 10 bases unmatched. CDR3 amino acids: CASRRELAGGSNEQFF. CDR3 nucleotides: TGTGCCAGCAGGCGGGAGCTAGCGGGGGGGTCAAATGAGCAGTTCTTC.

CDR3 nucleotides: TGTGCCAGTAGTACCCGGGACAGGCGGATGAACACTGAAGCTTTCTTT. It encodes CASSTRDRRMNTEAFF. The chain recombines TRBV19 with TRBJ1-1, with 8 bases that match TRBD1. The germline CDR1 and CDR2 sequences are LNHDA and SQIVND (reference sequence). Trimming took 4 bases from V and 0 from J; bases not matched to a gene: 7. The CDR3 extends over 16 amino acids.